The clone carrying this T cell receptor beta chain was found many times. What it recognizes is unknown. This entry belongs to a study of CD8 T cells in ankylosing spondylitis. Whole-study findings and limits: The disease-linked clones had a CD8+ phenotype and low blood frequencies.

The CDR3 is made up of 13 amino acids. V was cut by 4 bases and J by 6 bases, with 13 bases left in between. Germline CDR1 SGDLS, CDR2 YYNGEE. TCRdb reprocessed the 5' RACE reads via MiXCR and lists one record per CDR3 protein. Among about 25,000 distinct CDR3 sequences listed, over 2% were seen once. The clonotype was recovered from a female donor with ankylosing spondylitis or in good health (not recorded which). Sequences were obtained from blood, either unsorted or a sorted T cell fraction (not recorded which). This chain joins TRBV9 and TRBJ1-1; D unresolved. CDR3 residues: CASSPHGLSEAFF. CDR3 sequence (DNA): TGTGCCAGCAGCCCCCACGGGCTCTCTGAAGCTTTCTTT.